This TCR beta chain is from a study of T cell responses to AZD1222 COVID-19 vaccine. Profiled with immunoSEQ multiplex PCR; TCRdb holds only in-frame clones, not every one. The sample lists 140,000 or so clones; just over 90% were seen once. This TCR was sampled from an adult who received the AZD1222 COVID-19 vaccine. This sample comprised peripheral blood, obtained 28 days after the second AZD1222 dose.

CDR3 nucleotides: TGCGCCAGCAGCTCCGTAGGGCAGGGGGGCTATGGCTACACCTTC. This encodes CASSSVGQGGYGYTF. This sequence joins TRBV5-1 and TRBJ1-2; 7 bases agree with TRBD1. This CDR3 has 15 residues. Germline lookup yields CDR1 SGHRS and CDR2 YFSETQ. V was pared by 3 bases and J by 4 bases, with 9 bases of the junction left unmatched.